A selection of T cell receptor beta chains follows, all from one sample in a study of blood T cell repertoires in COVID-19. Clones were read by immunoSEQ multiplex PCR, and TCRdb kept only the in-frame ones, dropping some. The table includes more than 250,000 clones, about nine tenths detected once. Sequenced input: peripheral blood. The receptor source for this set is a man between 45 and 60 years old with active or convalescent COVID-19. Both conserved end residues are part of each CDR3. Each record gives: CDR3 DNA, CDR3 protein, clone size, V gene, J gene, D gene. A D gene is named only where the DNA matches it firmly. Clone size is given for some rows only: seen once, a few or many times, or a class if the clone is expanded.

TGTGCCAGCAGCCGATTAAACGCAGGGGATCAGCCCCAGCATTTT	CASSRLNAGDQPQHF	-	TRBV2	TRBJ1-5	-
TGTGCCAGCAGTCCCCCGGGACAGGGGGTAAATAATTCACCCCTCCACTTT	CASSPPGQGVNNSPLHF	-	TRBV28	TRBJ1-6	TRBD1
TGTGCCAGCAGCCCCGTGGGGACTAGCGGCAATGAGCAGTTCTTC	CASSPVGTSGNEQFF	-	TRBV7-3	TRBJ2-1	TRBD2
TGTGCCAGCAGAAAACAGGGGGCCTTGCGAGAGACCCAGTACTTC	CASRKQGALRETQYF	few	TRBV28	TRBJ2-5	TRBD1
TGTGCCAGCAGCTCACAGGACAGGGAGCTTTTT	CASSSQDRELF	few	TRBV5-4	TRBJ2-2	TRBD1
TGTGCCAGCAGCTTGGTGGCTAGCAACCCCTACAATGAGCAGTTCTTC	CASSLVASNPYNEQFF	-	TRBV5-4	TRBJ2-1	-
TGCGCCAGCAGCCAAGATTCTAGGTATGAAAAACTGTTTTTT	CASSQDSRYEKLFF	-	TRBV4-1	TRBJ1-4	-
TGTGCCAGCAGCTTAGCCAAGGGGGCGCCTGAAGCTTTCTTT	CASSLAKGAPEAFF	once	TRBV7-2	TRBJ1-1	TRBD1
TGTGCCAGTAGTGCTTCGGGACTCCTCGTTACGCAGTTCTTC	CASSASGLLVTQFF	-	TRBV19	TRBJ2-1	-
TGTGCCAGCAGCACAGGTGACTATGGCTACACCTTC	CASSTGDYGYTF	-	TRBV3-1/TRBV3-2	TRBJ1-2	-
TGTGCCAGCAGCAGACAGGGGGACTATGGCTACACCTTC	CASSRQGDYGYTF	once	TRBV12-3/TRBV12-4	TRBJ1-2	TRBD1
TGTGCCAGTAGTATAGGGGAGCTAGCCAAAAACATTCAGTACTTC	CASSIGELAKNIQYF	once	TRBV19	TRBJ2-4	-
TGTGCCAGCAGTTTCGATTCCGGGACAGGAGAAATGGGCTACACCTTC	CASSFDSGTGEMGYTF	-	TRBV6-5	TRBJ1-2	TRBD1
TGTGCCAGCAGTACGTTTCTAGGACAACAAGAGACCCAGTACTTC	CASSTFLGQQETQYF	-	TRBV6-5	TRBJ2-5	-